The 30 T cell receptor beta chains presented below share a single source sample, sequenced in a study of PD-L1 blockade in urothelial cancer. Sample time point: pretreatment peripheral blood. Clones were sequenced by immunoSEQ multiplex PCR, and TCRdb holds only the in-frame ones, with some missing. The table includes around 79,000 clones, around 81% detected once. The sequenced sample was PBMCs, obtained around atezolizumab (anti-PD-L1) treatment. The receptor source for this set is a man aged 40-55 years with urothelial cancer.

The chain has TRBV14 and TRBJ1-2, with D hard to call. Trimming removed 3 bases at V and 2 bases at J, with 7 bases between. Per germline, CDR1 SGHDN and CDR2 FVKESK. The CDR3 extends over 13 amino acids. The CDR3 reads CASSQTMNYGYTF. The CDR3 nucleotides are TGTGCCAGCAGCCAGACAATGAACTATGGCTACACCTTC.

This chain joins TRBV4-1 and TRBJ2-3, with D possibly matching TRBD2 (5 bases). The V gene's germline CDR1 is MGHRA and CDR2 YSYEKL. The CDR3 extends over 11 amino acids. The V and J ends lost 3 bases and 9 bases respectively, with 7 bases between them. The CDR3 coding sequence is TGCGCCAGCAGCCATGAGGGCACGCAGTATTTT. Its protein product is CASSHEGTQYF.

This clone was observed a single time. The V call is TRBV27, the J call TRBJ2-7; 12 nucleotides align to TRBD1. This CDR3 spans 15 amino acids. Germline V lookup: CDR1 MNHEY, CDR2 SMNVEV (reference sequence). V was clipped by 5 bases and J by 7 bases; unmatched bases: 9. The CDR3 sequence is CASSTPGQGAYEQYF. CDR3 in DNA: TGTGCCAGCAGTACGCCGGGACAGGGGGCTTATGAGCAGTACTTC.

The rearrangement uses TRBV30 and TRBJ2-2; no firm D call. Germline-derived CDR1 and CDR2 are GTSNPN and SVGIG (reference sequence). The CDR3 is 11 amino acids. The V gene lost 5 bases and the J gene lost 6 bases, with 7 bases spanning the gap. CDR3 DNA: TGTGCCTGGGAGGCGTCCGGGGAGCTGTTTTTT. Translated: CAWEASGELFF.

DNA for the CDR3: TGTGCCTGGAGTCGGGGAAGTTTGGACGGGAGTAGCTTAATAGCTTTCTTT. Encoded protein: CAWSRGSLDGSSLIAFF. The chain is built from TRBV30 and TRBJ1-1; D ambiguous. CDR1 and CDR2 from the germline V gene are GTSNPN and SVGIG (reference sequence). The V gene lost 2 bases and the J gene lost 10 bases, with 29 bases spanning the gap. CDR3 size: 17 residues.

The V gene is TRBV19, the J gene TRBJ2-2; D remains unclear. CDR1 and CDR2 (germline): LNHDA, SQIVND (reference sequence). This CDR3 has 15 amino acids. Trimming took 3 bases from V and 2 from J, leaving 10 bases between them. The CDR3: CASSISLANTGELFF. The CDR3 DNA is TGTGCCAGTAGTATTAGCTTAGCAAACACCGGGGAGCTGTTTTTT.

The chain joins TRBV7-6 to TRBJ2-3; 8 bases map to TRBD2. Germline V CDR1 and CDR2: SGHVS, FNYEAQ. The CDR3 has 17 amino acids. The junction had 8 bases not matched to a gene; V was cut back by 1 base and J by 2 bases. The chain's CDR3 is CASSLEVLAEFTDTQYF. CDR3 in DNA: TGTGCCAGCAGCTTAGAGGTACTAGCGGAGTTCACAGATACGCAGTATTTT.

V usage is TRBV4-3 and J usage is TRBJ1-1; TRBD1 matches at 8 bases. The V gene's germline CDR1 is LGHNA and CDR2 YSLEER. V trimming: 5 bases; J trimming: 5 bases; junction bases outside the gene matches: 7. This CDR3 is built from 14 residues. CDR3 protein: CASSKGQAGTEAFF. The CDR3 region has the DNA TGCGCCAGCAGCAAGGGACAGGCGGGGACTGAAGCTTTCTTT.

This sequence joins TRBV5-1 and TRBJ2-7; 8 nucleotides agree with TRBD1. CDR1 and CDR2 (germline): SGHRS, YFSETQ. Trimming took 3 bases from V and 1 from J; bases not matched to a gene: 6. The CDR3 sequence is 15 residues long. The CDR3 sequence: CASSSGQVPSYEQYF. For the CDR3, the DNA is TGCGCCAGCAGCTCGGGACAGGTACCTTCCTACGAGCAGTACTTC.

V and J are TRBV13 and TRBJ1-2, with D unresolved. This CDR3 region has 13 residues. CDR1 PRHDT and CDR2 FYEKMQ come from the germline V gene (reference sequence). The ends were cut back, 2 bases at V and 2 bases at J, with 6 bases in the middle. The DNA for the CDR3 is TGTGCCAGCAGCTTACGACAAAACTATGGCTACACCTTC. This encodes CASSLRQNYGYTF. Variable domain in full (rest from reference TRBV13 and TRBJ1-2): AAGVIQSPRHLIKEKRETATLKCYPIPRHDTVYWYQQGPGQDPQFLISFYEKMQSDKGSIPDRFSAQQFSDYHSELNMSSLELGDSALYFCASSLRQNYGYTFGSGTRLTVV.

This sequence joins TRBV6-6 and TRBJ2-7; the match to TRBD2 covers 9 bases. After removal of 7 bases from V and 3 bases from J, the junction contained 7 bases not matched to a gene. Germline values: CDR1 MNHNY, CDR2 SVGAGI (reference sequence). CDR3 length: 14 residues. CDR3: CASTGASGVYEQYF. CDR3 coding DNA: TGTGCCAGCACCGGGGCTAGCGGGGTCTACGAGCAGTACTTC.

V gene TRBV7-6 combines with J gene TRBJ2-7, with D possibly matching TRBD2 (5 bases). CDR1 is SGHVS and CDR2 is FNYEAQ in the germline V gene. Trimming removed 3 bases at V and 6 bases at J, with 12 bases between. The CDR3 spans 13 residues. The CDR3 coding sequence is TGTGCCAGCAGCTTGAAGCTAGCAAGCGAGCAGTACTTC. Protein product: CASSLKLASEQYF.

The gene calls are TRBV4-1 and TRBJ2-7; perhaps TRBD2 as D (6 bases). V was trimmed by 0 bases and J by 4 bases, leaving 16 bases between them. CDR1 MGHRA and CDR2 YSYEKL come from the germline V gene. CDR3 length equals 16 residues. DNA of the CDR3: TGCGCCAGCAGCCAAGATAGTCTTCAGGGACTGTACGAGCAGTACTTC. Translated, it gives CASSQDSLQGLYEQYF.

J is TRBJ2-1 and V is TRBV7-6; 13 nucleotides line up with TRBD2. Germline V gives CDR1 SGHVS, CDR2 FNYEAQ. V lost 5 bases to trimming and J lost 8 bases; unmatched junction nucleotides: 9. The CDR3 is made up of 16 amino acids. CDR3 residues: CASSPRGGLAGDEQFF. Here the CDR3 DNA reads TGTGCCAGCAGCCCACGAGGAGGACTAGCGGGGGATGAGCAGTTCTTC.

The V and J genes are TRBV27 and TRBJ1-1; 7 nucleotides match TRBD1. There are 12 residues in the CDR3. V gave up 10 bases and J gave up 4 bases; unmatched junction bases: 6. Germline-derived CDR1 and CDR2 are MNHEY and SMNVEV (reference sequence). The CDR3 nucleotides read TGTGCCATCCTACAGGGGAGCACTGAAGCTTTCTTT. Protein: CAILQGSTEAFF.

This clone has more than one count but fewer than ten. The chain combines TRBV4-3 with TRBJ2-4; a possible D gene is TRBD1 (6 bases). The germline V and J ends were trimmed by 4 bases and 1 base, with 11 bases remaining between them. This CDR3 is 15 amino acids long. Germline assignment: CDR1 LGHNA and CDR2 YSLEER. The CDR3 nucleotides read TGCGCCAGCAGCCCGACAGGAGACGCCAAAAACATTCAGTACTTC. Translation gives CASSPTGDAKNIQYF.

Comments on this clone: The sample contains more than one DNA sequence encoding this CDR3. The rearrangement links TRBV30 to TRBJ1-5, with 10 positions matching TRBD1. The CDR3 extends over 13 amino acids. From germline, CDR1 is GTSNPN and CDR2 SVGIG (reference sequence). J gave up 4 bases and V 3 bases, and 0 bases lay outside the gene matches. This CDR3 reads CAWRGQGNQPQHF. The CDR3 coding sequence is TGTGCCTGGAGGGGACAGGGGAATCAGCCCCAGCATTTT.

J is TRBJ2-2 and V is TRBV30; 11 bases align to TRBD1. The CDR3 covers 15 residues. Germline loops: CDR1 GTSNPN, CDR2 SVGIG (reference sequence). Trimming cost V 5 bases and J 6 bases; bases outside gene matches: 8. The CDR3 loop reads CAWELGTGGAGELFF. DNA for the CDR3: TGTGCCTGGGAACTCGGGACAGGGGGGGCCGGGGAGCTGTTTTTT.

The rearrangement links TRBV28 to TRBJ1-5; D is perhaps TRBD1 (5 bases). Trimming stripped 2 bases from V and 5 bases from J, with 13 bases between. Per the germline V gene, CDR1 is MDHEN and CDR2 is SYDVKM. The CDR3 contains 15 residues. The CDR3 sequence is CASSLEGVGHQPQHF. CDR3 coding DNA: TGTGCCAGCAGTTTAGAAGGGGTTGGACATCAGCCCCAGCATTTT.

CDR3 DNA sequence: TGCAGCGTTGATATAGGGGCCGAGCAGTACTTC. This translates into CSVDIGAEQYF. The chain couples TRBV29-1 to TRBJ2-7; possible D gene TRBD1, 5 bases. Germline V lookup: CDR1 SQVTM, CDR2 ANQGSEA. V lost 3 bases and J lost 6, with 9 bases in between. The CDR3 length is 11 residues.

The chain recombines TRBV28 with TRBJ2-7, with no clear D. The CDR3 runs to 12 residues. Trimming cost V 1 base and J 3 bases, with 4 bases left between them. Germline V gene data show CDR1 as MDHEN and CDR2 as SYDVKM. In nucleotides, the CDR3 is TGTGCCAGCAGTTTATTCTTCTACGAGCAGTACTTC. Translating gives CASSLFFYEQYF.

DNA for the CDR3: TGTGCCAGCAGCGTAGCTAACAGGGCGGGGGATGGCTACACCTTC. Its translation is CASSVANRAGDGYTF. The chain carries TRBV9 and TRBJ1-2; D is possibly TRBD1 (6 bases). In germline, CDR1 is SGDLS, CDR2 YYNGEE. Trimming cost V 0 bases and J 6 bases, with 15 bases left between them. The CDR3 is 15 residues long.

This clone was observed a single time. The chain is built from TRBV28 and TRBJ1-5; D call uncertain. Germline lookup yields CDR1 MDHEN and CDR2 SYDVKM. The CDR3 extends over 14 amino acids. Trimming pared 3 bases from V and 10 bases from J, leaving 16 bases between. This CDR3 reads CASSLEGPSGPQHF. The CDR3 DNA follows: TGTGCCAGCAGTTTGGAGGGTCCCTCTGGCCCCCAGCATTTT.

V gene TRBV11-2 combines with J gene TRBJ1-5; 8 nucleotides line up with TRBD1. Germline CDR1 is SGHAT and CDR2 is FQNNGV. Trimming removed 5 bases from V and 3 bases from J; junction bases left unmatched: 6. The CDR3 loop spans 15 amino acids. CDR3 bases: TGTGCCAGCAGCACGGGACAGGAGCCCAATCAGCCCCAGCATTTT. Amino acids: CASSTGQEPNQPQHF.

As DNA, the CDR3 is TGTGCCAGCAGTCATATATTCCGGGGCAATCAGCCCCAGCATTTT. Amino acid sequence: CASSHIFRGNQPQHF. The chain uses TRBV28 and TRBJ1-5; D is undetermined. The CDR3 contains 15 residues. The germline CDR1 and CDR2 sequences are MDHEN and SYDVKM. The ends were cut back, 5 bases at V and 2 bases at J, with 13 bases in the middle.

The chain has TRBV27 and TRBJ2-2, with D possibly being TRBD1 (5 bases). The CDR3 totals 14 residues. V was trimmed by 2 bases and J by 9 bases, leaving 13 bases between them. Looked up from germline, CDR1 is MNHEY and CDR2 is SMNVEV (reference sequence). The CDR3 sequence is CASSLQGGVRELFF. The CDR3 DNA reads TGTGCCAGCAGTTTACAGGGTGGTGTCCGGGAGCTGTTTTTT.

V usage is TRBV19 and J usage is TRBJ1-4; maybe TRBD1 (5 bases). V was shortened by 5 bases and J by 7 bases, with 17 bases between the two germline ends. The CDR3 is 15 residues long. Germline values: CDR1 LNHDA, CDR2 SQIVND (reference sequence). CDR3 region: CASSPSQGEGEKLFF. The CDR3 DNA follows: TGTGCCAGTAGTCCGAGCCAAGGGGAGGGTGAAAAACTGTTTTTT.

This sequence joins TRBV5-4 and TRBJ2-5; 7 bases agree with TRBD2. From germline, CDR1 is SGHNT and CDR2 YYREEE (reference sequence). The V segment lost 2 bases and the J segment 6 bases; nucleotides outside the gene matches: 16. The CDR3 totals 17 residues. The CDR3 coding sequence is TGTGCCAGCAGCTTATCTGGGGCGGGAGAAGGTGTGAAGACCCAGTACTTC. It codes for CASSLSGAGEGVKTQYF.

This chain uses TRBV6-4 with TRBJ2-1, with 8 bases fitting TRBD2. V shed 10 bases, J shed 2 bases, and the junction held 4 bases outside the gene matches. The CDR3 is made up of 13 amino acids. The germline V gene encodes CDR1 MRHNA and CDR2 SNTAGT. CDR3 in amino acids: CAIKTSAYNEQFF. In DNA form, the CDR3 reads TGTGCCATAAAGACTAGCGCCTACAATGAGCAGTTCTTC.

This chain uses TRBV28 with TRBJ2-3, with D perhaps TRBD2 (6 bases). The V gene's germline CDR1 is MDHEN and CDR2 SYDVKM. V was trimmed by 2 bases and J by 5 bases, leaving 11 bases between them. The CDR3 covers 14 residues. The CDR3 DNA follows: TGTGCCAGCAGTTTAGGGGGGAGGATAGATACGCAGTATTTT. It translates to CASSLGGRIDTQYF.